These 14 T cell receptor beta chains share one sample of origin, sequenced in a study of blood T cell repertoires in COVID-19. Data came from immunoSEQ multiplex PCR; TCRdb stores just in-frame clones and leaves some out. This table has about 120,000 clones, approximately 80% appearing once. Material: peripheral blood. Every receptor here comes from an elderly woman with acute or convalescent COVID-19.

The chain combines TRBV15 with TRBJ1-3; D gene ambiguous. Germline CDR1 and CDR2: LNHNV and YYDKDF (reference sequence). This CDR3 contains 18 residues. The germline V and J ends were trimmed by 0 bases and 3 bases, with 18 bases remaining between them. CDR3 coding DNA: TGTGCCACCAGCAGAGATCGGATCAACAGAATAAATGGAAACACCATATATTTT. Amino acids: CATSRDRINRINGNTIYF.

The chain links TRBV19 to TRBJ1-1, with D possibly TRBD1 on 6 matching bases. The CDR3 is made up of 14 amino acids. CDR1 and CDR2 (germline): LNHDA, SQIVND (reference sequence). Trimming left V 5 bases short and J 6 bases short, with 16 bases between. The CDR3 DNA reads TGTGCCAGTAGTTCCATCCCAGGGGCCGCTGAAGCTTTCTTT. Amino acids: CASSSIPGAAEAFF.

The chain is built from TRBV7-9 and TRBJ1-2; 7 bases match TRBD1. The CDR3 covers 13 residues. Germline CDR1 is SEHNR and CDR2 is FQNEAQ (reference sequence). V shed 1 base and J 11 bases; nucleotides not matched to a gene: 7. In DNA, the CDR3 is TGTGCCAGCAGCTTAGGAGAGACAGGGTTTTACACCTTC. Residues: CASSLGETGFYTF.

This clone appeared a single time. Germline is not matched at one junction end, which may reflect a read error. The chain links TRBV7-7 to TRBJ2-1; TRBD2 agrees at 11 bases. The CDR3 contains 17 residues. The V gene's germline CDR1 is SSHAT and CDR2 FNYEAQ (reference sequence). The CDR3: CASSLAPGTSGNNEQFF. In nucleotides, the CDR3 is TGTGCTAGCAGCTTAGCCCCTGGGACTAGCGGAAACAATGAGCAGTTCTTC.

The chain links TRBV4-1 to TRBJ2-2; the match to TRBD2 covers 12 bases. With V trimmed by 0 bases and J by 1 base, 6 bases remained unmatched. The CDR3 loop spans 19 amino acids. Looked up from germline, CDR1 is MGHRA and CDR2 is YSYEKL. In DNA, the CDR3 is TGCGCCAGCAGCCAAGAGGGACTAGCGGGCTCTTTGAACACCGGGGAGCTGTTTTTT. This gives the protein CASSQEGLAGSLNTGELFF.

There are a few counts of this clone. This chain links TRBV4-3 with TRBJ1-3, with 10 bases aligning to TRBD1. The CDR3 is 16 amino acids. Germline V gene data show CDR1 as LGHNA and CDR2 as YSLEER. The V gene end was trimmed by 1 base and the J gene end by 3 bases; junction bases not matched to a gene: 3. The CDR3 DNA reads TGCGCCAGCAGCCAAGGGGACAGGGGATATGGAAACACCATATATTTT. Protein: CASSQGDRGYGNTIYF.

The V call is TRBV3-1 (or the pseudogene TRBV3-2), the J call TRBJ2-7; 14 bases match TRBD2. The CDR3 is 16 amino acids. Germline V CDR1 and CDR2: LGHDT, YNNKEL (reference sequence). The trim removed 1 base at V and 7 bases at J, leaving 6 bases unmatched. The DNA for the CDR3 is TGTGCCAGCAGCCAAGCCGGGACTAGCGGGAGCTGGGAGCAGTACTTC. Its translation: CASSQAGTSGSWEQYF.

This clone has a handful of counts. The chain has TRBV7-3 and TRBJ2-1, with TRBD2 identical over 7 bases. Losses at the gene ends were 3 bases for V and 4 bases for J; bases not matched to a gene: 6. The CDR3 totals 15 residues. From germline, CDR1 is SGHTA and CDR2 FQGTGA. The CDR3 nucleotides read TGTGCCAGCAGCTTGCTAAGCGGGAATTACAATGAGCAGTTCTTC. Translated, it gives CASSLLSGNYNEQFF.

The rearrangement uses TRBV6-2 or TRBV6-3 and TRBJ2-7; 10 bases align to TRBD1. There are 15 residues in the CDR3. The germline gives CDR1 MNHEY, CDR2 SVGEGT. V shed 6 bases and J 5 bases; nucleotides not matched to a gene: 10. The CDR3 sequence: CASSHTGTGVHEQYF. DNA for the CDR3: TGTGCCAGCAGCCATACCGGGACAGGGGTCCACGAGCAGTACTTC.

This clone was counted once. The genes are TRBV5-1 and TRBJ1-1, with TRBD1 identical over 7 bases. CDR3 length equals 17 residues. V lost 4 bases, J lost 1 base, and 13 bases stayed unmatched. From germline, CDR1 is SGHRS and CDR2 YFSETQ. This chain's CDR3 is CASSPTLGTVENTEAFF. The DNA for the CDR3 is TGCGCCAGCAGCCCCACCCTAGGGACAGTAGAGAACACTGAAGCTTTCTTT.

The rearrangement uses TRBV9 and TRBJ2-1; unclear D gene. The CDR3 runs to 15 residues. The germline V gene has CDR1 SGDLS and CDR2 YYNGEE. V dropped 4 bases and J dropped 0 bases, with 11 bases sitting between them. This CDR3 is CASSPRSDSYNEQFF. The CDR3 DNA reads as TGTGCCAGCAGCCCACGCAGCGACTCCTACAATGAGCAGTTCTTC.

This clone has a single count. The chain has TRBV5-8 and TRBJ2-7; a possible D gene is TRBD1 (5 bases). CDR3 length equals 15 residues. V was trimmed by 4 bases and J by 0 bases, leaving 14 bases between them. Germline V gene lookup returns CDR1 SGHTS and CDR2 YDEGEE. CDR3 sequence reads: CASSGITTDSYEQYF. The CDR3 DNA reads as TGTGCCAGCAGCGGCATCACGACAGACTCCTACGAGCAGTACTTC.

The chain carries TRBV7-9 and TRBJ1-4, with 8 bases fitting TRBD1. Germline loops: CDR1 SEHNR, CDR2 FQNEAQ (reference sequence). CDR3 length: 15 amino acids. Germline trimming cut 5 bases from V and 3 bases from J; bases unmatched to any gene: 5. The CDR3 nucleotides read TGTGCCAGCAGCGTTGGACAGGGCCCTAATGAAAAACTGTTTTTT. Residues: CASSVGQGPNEKLFF.

This chain uses TRBV30 with TRBJ1-1; possible D gene TRBD1, 6 bases. Per germline, CDR1 GTSNPN and CDR2 SVGIG (reference sequence). The CDR3 is 12 amino acids. Trimming took 3 bases from V and 7 from J, leaving 12 bases between them. The CDR3 loop is CAWRAGAGEAFF. The CDR3 nucleotides are TGTGCCTGGAGGGCGGGGGCGGGTGAAGCTTTCTTT.